This T cell receptor beta chain came from a study of shared clonotypes between healthy human individuals. Overall study context: CD8 memory received one plate per donor, CD8 naive two, CD4 memory three and CD4 naive three.

The CDR3 length is 12 residues. After removal of 10 bases from V and 1 base from J, the junction contained 1 base not matched to a gene. The germline V gene has CDR1 ENHRY and CDR2 SYGVKD. TCRdb's table, derived via immunoSEQ multiplex PCR, lists solely in-frame clones and lacks some. The data show about 960,000 clones, about 80% seen once. Donation came from healthy HIV-negative adults that had no recent acute infections or vaccinations. General study findings and limits: Large sequencing depth failed to make sorted-subset sequencing complete, rarefaction showed. Around 5% of naive CD4 clonotypes were shared across four donors.

This clone was counted a few times. The antigen remains unidentified. The sample consisted of memory CD4+ T cells sorted from blood. The sample's subset: CD45RA-negative fraction. This receptor was obtained from a young man in good health. The chain uses TRBV10-3 and TRBJ2-3, with 8 positions matching TRBD2. The CDR3 loop reads CATGGGTDTQYF. CDR3 in DNA: TGTGCCACGGGGGGGGGCACAGATACGCAGTATTTT.